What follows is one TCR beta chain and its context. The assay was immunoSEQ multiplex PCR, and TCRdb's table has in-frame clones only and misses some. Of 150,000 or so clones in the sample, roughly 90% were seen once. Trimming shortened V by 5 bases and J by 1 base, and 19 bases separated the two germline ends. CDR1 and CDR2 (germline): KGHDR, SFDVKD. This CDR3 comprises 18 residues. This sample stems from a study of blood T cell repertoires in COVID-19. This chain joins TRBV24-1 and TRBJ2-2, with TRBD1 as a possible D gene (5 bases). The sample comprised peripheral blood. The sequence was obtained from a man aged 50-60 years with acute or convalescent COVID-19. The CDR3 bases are TGTGCCACCAGTGGAGTGGGGCAGGGTGCAGGGAACACCGGGGAGCTGTTTTTT. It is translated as CATSGVGQGAGNTGELFF.